Listed below are T cell receptor beta chains from one sample, sequenced in a study of blood T cell repertoires in COVID-19. The assay was immunoSEQ multiplex PCR, and TCRdb's table has in-frame clones only and misses some. The table records 230,000 or so clones, around 83% of them present only once. Material for sequencing was peripheral blood. The receptors derive from a man aged 40-55 years with active or convalescent COVID-19. The CDR3 runs from the conserved cysteine through the conserved F or W. D genes are given only for firm matches. Size is omitted from some rows. Given values are once, few, many or a class for expanded clones.

CDR3: CASSFGPVGNQPQHF
DNA: TGCGCCAGCAGCTTTGGGCCCGTTGGCAATCAGCCCCAGCATTTT
J: TRBJ1-5
size: .
V: TRBV5-1
D: .

CDR3: CASSYEGTEAFF
DNA: TGTGCCAGCAGTTACGAGGGCACTGAAGCTTTCTTT
J: TRBJ1-1
size: once
V: TRBV6-6
D: .

CDR3: CASRRQGDSLSNQPQHF
DNA: TGTGCCAGTAGAAGACAGGGGGATTCCCTAAGCAATCAGCCCCAGCATTTT
J: TRBJ1-5
size: .
V: TRBV19
D: TRBD1

CDR3: CARSSGTGGLYSNQPQHF
DNA: TGTGCCAGAAGCTCCGGGACAGGGGGTCTTTATAGCAATCAGCCCCAGCATTTT
J: TRBJ1-5
size: .
V: TRBV5-3
D: TRBD1

CDR3: CASSSGTSHFVGELFF
DNA: TGTGCCAGTTCCTCCGGGACTAGCCATTTCGTCGGGGAGCTGTTTTTT
J: TRBJ2-2
size: .
V: TRBV7-9
D: TRBD2

CDR3: CASSLDSRYTEAFF
DNA: TGTGCCAGCAGCTTAGATTCGAGGTACACTGAAGCTTTCTTT
J: TRBJ1-1
size: once
V: TRBV7-3
D: .

CDR3: CASSLYTDTQYF
DNA: TGTGCCAGCAGCCTCTACACAGATACGCAGTATTTT
J: TRBJ2-3
size: .
V: TRBV7-9
D: .

CDR3: CSVAASDRVKHGYTF
DNA: TGCAGCGTTGCAGCATCGGACAGGGTAAAACATGGCTACACCTTC
J: TRBJ1-2
size: .
V: TRBV29-1
D: TRBD1

CDR3: CASRPGTGVNGYTF
DNA: TGTGCCAGCAGGCCCGGGACAGGGGTGAATGGCTACACCTTC
J: TRBJ1-2
size: .
V: TRBV6-5
D: TRBD1

CDR3: CATSDFRGYEQYF
DNA: TGTGCCACCAGTGATTTTCGGGGATACGAGCAGTACTTC
J: TRBJ2-7
size: .
V: TRBV24-1
D: .

CDR3: CASSYQPQGYNSPLHF
DNA: TGTGCCAGCAGTTACCAACCTCAGGGCTATAATTCACCCCTCCACTTT
J: TRBJ1-6
size: .
V: TRBV6-5
D: .

CDR3: CASSEAYGISNQPQHF
DNA: TGTGCCAGCAGTGAAGCGTACGGGATCAGCAATCAGCCCCAGCATTTT
J: TRBJ1-5
size: .
V: TRBV6-1
D: .

CDR3: CATSDYDRSGAFF
DNA: TGTGCCACCAGTGATTACGACCGATCAGGAGCTTTCTTT
J: TRBJ1-1
size: .
V: TRBV24-1
D: .

CDR3: CASSLPSLNTEAFF
DNA: TGTGCCAGCAGCTTACCCTCTTTGAACACTGAAGCTTTCTTT
J: TRBJ1-1
size: .
V: TRBV7-9
D: .

CDR3: CASSVGTGLGTQYF
DNA: TGTGCCAGCAGCGTAGGGACAGGGTTAGGGACGCAGTATTTT
J: TRBJ2-3
size: .
V: TRBV9
D: TRBD1

CDR3: CASSRPGTGSGYEQFF
DNA: TGTGCCAGCAGCCGCCCTGGGACAGGGAGCGGATATGAGCAGTTCTTC
J: TRBJ2-1
size: .
V: TRBV7-2
D: TRBD1

CDR3: CASSSGGASGNTEAFF
DNA: TGCGCCAGCAGCTCAGGGGGCGCATCGGGAAACACTGAAGCTTTCTTT
J: TRBJ1-1
size: .
V: TRBV5-1
D: TRBD1

CDR3: CASSVTGGAQETQYF
DNA: TGTGCCAGCAGCGTTACTGGCGGGGCACAAGAGACCCAGTACTTC
J: TRBJ2-5
size: .
V: TRBV9
D: .

CDR3: CASSQDLPAGSDNEQFF
DNA: TGTGCCAGCAGCCAAGATCTCCCGGCGGGATCGGACAATGAGCAGTTCTTC
J: TRBJ2-1
size: .
V: TRBV4-2
D: .

CDR3: CASRAAPNTGELFF
DNA: TGTGCCAGCAGGGCGGCGCCGAACACCGGGGAGCTGTTTTTT
J: TRBJ2-2
size: .
V: TRBV28
D: .

CDR3: CASSETGVHTEAFF
DNA: TGTGCCAGCAGTGAAACAGGGGTCCACACTGAAGCTTTCTTT
J: TRBJ1-1
size: .
V: TRBV25-1
D: TRBD1

CDR3: CAISETPSTGRSGNTIYF
DNA: TGTGCCATCAGTGAAACCCCTTCGACAGGGAGGAGTGGAAACACCATATATTTT
J: TRBJ1-3
size: .
V: TRBV10-3
D: TRBD1

CDR3: CASSPGGDRAWYEQYF
DNA: TGTGCCAGCAGTCCAGGGGGGGACAGGGCATGGTACGAGCAGTACTTC
J: TRBJ2-7
size: .
V: TRBV28
D: TRBD1

CDR3: CASSLMPGTGPGNTIYF
DNA: TGTGCCAGCAGTCTGATGCCCGGGACAGGGCCTGGAAACACCATATATTTT
J: TRBJ1-3
size: .
V: TRBV27
D: TRBD1

CDR3: CASSGPGRANYGYTF
DNA: TGTGCCAGCAGCGGACCGGGGAGGGCCAACTATGGCTACACCTTC
J: TRBJ1-2
size: .
V: TRBV6-4
D: .

CDR3: CASSPGTKGNSPLHF
DNA: TGTGCCAGCAGCCCCGGGACAAAGGGAAATTCACCCCTCCACTTT
J: TRBJ1-6
size: .
V: TRBV3-1/TRBV3-2
D: .

CDR3: CASSLVGVGSNEKLFF
DNA: TGTGCCAGCAGCTTAGTCGGGGTAGGGAGTAATGAAAAACTGTTTTTT
J: TRBJ1-4
size: few
V: TRBV7-9
D: .

CDR3: CASSAWTGGSDTQYF
DNA: TGCGCCAGCAGCGCCTGGACAGGGGGTTCAGATACGCAGTATTTT
J: TRBJ2-3
size: .
V: TRBV4-1
D: TRBD1

CDR3: CASSLEGGDIQYF
DNA: TGTGCCAGCAGCTTAGAAGGGGGCGACATTCAGTACTTC
J: TRBJ2-4
size: .
V: TRBV7-9
D: TRBD1

CDR3: CASSSTGTGVSYEQYF
DNA: TGTGCCAGCAGCTCCACCGGGACAGGGGTCTCCTACGAGCAGTACTTC
J: TRBJ2-7
size: .
V: TRBV7-9
D: TRBD1

CDR3: CASSPRDSGNTIYF
DNA: TGTGCCAGCAGCCCCCGGGACAGTGGAAACACCATATATTTT
J: TRBJ1-3
size: .
V: TRBV9
D: TRBD1

CDR3: CASSHPGAGGDQETQYF
DNA: TGTGCCAGCAGCCACCCCGGGGCGGGGGGGGACCAAGAGACCCAGTACTTC
J: TRBJ2-5
size: .
V: TRBV3-1/TRBV3-2
D: TRBD2

CDR3: CASSVEQGLAYNEQFF
DNA: TGTGCCAGCAGCGTAGAGCAGGGTTTGGCATACAATGAGCAGTTCTTC
J: TRBJ2-1
size: .
V: TRBV9
D: .

CDR3: CASSPGVAAQYF
DNA: TGTGCCAGCAGCCCTGGCGTCGCGGCCCAGTACTTC
J: TRBJ2-5
size: .
V: TRBV7-9
D: .

CDR3: CASSPTPWGSETQYF
DNA: TGTGCCAGCAGCCCTACACCGTGGGGCTCAGAGACCCAGTACTTC
J: TRBJ2-5
size: few
V: TRBV5-6
D: .

CDR3: CASSQGASPTTDTQYF
DNA: TGTGCCAGCAGCCAAGGGGCTAGCCCCACCACAGATACGCAGTATTTT
J: TRBJ2-3
size: .
V: TRBV3-1/TRBV3-2
D: .

CDR3: CATSVVLAPYGYTF
DNA: TGTGCCACCAGTGTAGTTTTAGCCCCGTATGGCTACACCTTC
J: TRBJ1-2
size: once
V: TRBV24-1
D: .

CDR3: CASSEGGWIQYF
DNA: TGTGCCAGCAGTGAGGGGGGGTGGATCCAGTACTTC
J: TRBJ2-5
size: .
V: TRBV2
D: TRBD2

CDR3: CASLGDRGGYGYTF
DNA: TGCGCCAGCTTGGGGGACAGGGGGGGCTATGGCTACACCTTC
J: TRBJ1-2
size: .
V: TRBV10-2
D: TRBD1

CDR3: CSVGLQGSEAFF
DNA: TGCAGCGTTGGTTTACAGGGCTCGGAAGCTTTCTTT
J: TRBJ1-1
size: .
V: TRBV29-1
D: .

CDR3: CASSLTVYEQYF
DNA: TGCGCCAGCAGCTTGACAGTCTACGAGCAGTACTTC
J: TRBJ2-7
size: .
V: TRBV5-1
D: .

CDR3: CASSWGPAGNTIYF
DNA: TGTGCCAGCAGCTGGGGGCCGGCAGGAAACACCATATATTTT
J: TRBJ1-3
size: once
V: TRBV5-6
D: .